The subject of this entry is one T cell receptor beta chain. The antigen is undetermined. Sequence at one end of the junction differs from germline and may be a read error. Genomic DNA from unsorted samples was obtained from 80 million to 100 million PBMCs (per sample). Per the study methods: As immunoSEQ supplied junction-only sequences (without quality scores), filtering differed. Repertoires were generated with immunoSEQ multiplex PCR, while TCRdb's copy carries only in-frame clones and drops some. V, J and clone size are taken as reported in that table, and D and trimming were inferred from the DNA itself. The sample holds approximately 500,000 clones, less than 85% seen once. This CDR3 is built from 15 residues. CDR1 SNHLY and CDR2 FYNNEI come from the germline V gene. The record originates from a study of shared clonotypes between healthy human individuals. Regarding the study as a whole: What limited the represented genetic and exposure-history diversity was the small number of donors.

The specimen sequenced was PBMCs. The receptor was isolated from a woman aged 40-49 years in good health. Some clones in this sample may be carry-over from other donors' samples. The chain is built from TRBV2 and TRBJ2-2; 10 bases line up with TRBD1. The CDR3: CASSLDRGNSGELFF. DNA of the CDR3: TGTGCCAGCAGTCTGGACAGGGGGAACTCCGGGGAGCTGTTTTTT. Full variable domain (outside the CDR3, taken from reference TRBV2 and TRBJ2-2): EPEVTQTPSHQVTQMGQEVILRCVPISNHLYFYWYRQILGQKVEFLVSFYNNEISEKSEIFDDQFSVERPDGSNFTLKIRSTKLEDSAMYFCASSLDRGNSGELFFGEGSRLTVL.